The clone carrying this TCR beta chain was seen more than once but under ten times. Antigen: not known. The data belong to a study of T cell repertoires in cytomegalovirus infection. Study-wide findings and caveats: HLA-C-restricted CMV-specific TCR beta clonotypes prevailed in the ex vivo response.

The CDR3 has 13 residues. V shed 1 base and J shed 7 bases, with 8 bases lying between them. The germline CDR1 and CDR2 sequences are SEHNR and FQNEAQ (reference sequence). One entry per CDR3 protein, called by TCRdb with MiXCR from the reads. Of about 770,000 distinct CDR3 sequences detected, about 29% appear once; the ten largest clones hold roughly 14%. This chain joins TRBV7-9 and TRBJ2-1; D is unresolved. This TCR derives from a human donor in good health (CMV status not recorded). Some clones in this sample may be carry-over from other donors' samples. Sequenced material: cultured CD8+ T cells from PBMCs, taken from culture after CMV antigen stimulation. CDR3 DNA sequence: TGTGCCAGCAGCTTAGACTACGGTAATGAGCAGTTCTTC. Amino acids: CASSLDYGNEQFF.